This T cell receptor (beta chain) was documented in a study of blood T cell repertoires in COVID-19 (dated by TCRdb to 2019 to 2021). As for the study more broadly: Samples covering the acute and convalescent phases of COVID-19 were provided by collaborators in the United States, Italy and Spain. The prospective study material was composed of cDNA or gDNA derived from T cells, B-cell-depleted T cells, or PBMCs. Subjects who had been exposed to COVID-19, were actively infected with it, or had recovered from it provided the deeply sampled blood TCRbeta repertoires that made up the dataset. The repertoires were released in a freely available public database meant as a resource for research on the immune response to SARS-CoV-2. The samples were drawn from two sources: the first 160 participants of the ongoing ImmuneRACE study, and 1,200 or so subjects contributed by 6 global collaborators. A de-identified subject ID, COVID-19 status, age in years and sex were almost always included in the sample metadata. Where available, HLA class I and class II types were taken from metadata supplied by the sample provider and were not determined by assay-based typing.

Comments on this clone: Its specific antigen is unknown. It has no much larger one-base neighbor in the sample; base qualities were not kept.

The immunoSEQ Assay, a bias-controlled multiplex PCR, was used to amplify TCRbeta CDR3 regions from genomic DNA. On the study's bioinformatics: The number of nucleated cells in each sample was estimated by amplification of reference gene primers within the assay. Sequence reads were collapsed and filtered to measure the absolute abundance of every unique TCRbeta CDR3 rearrangement. For each sample, productive Simpson clonality was calculated as the square root of Simpson's diversity index across productive rearrangements. The clones in this table, taken by TCRdb from immuneACCESS, are in-frame only. Not every clone is retained; where verified, under half of the shortfall comes from an unresolved V gene, and the cause of the rest is unknown. V and J calls and clone size are those listed in that table; D and trimming were worked out from the DNA. This sample lists 200,000 to 250,000 clones; 82% were detected once. The top ten hold 3% to 4% of the sample.

The paper as a whole reports these results and caveats: The amount of clinical and demographic metadata varied by source and participant and was provided uncurated.

Enrolling through a virtual design, the prospective study's participants ranged in age from roughly 18 to 100 years and lived across 24 United States geographic areas. To assign participants to cohorts, the prospective study relied on clinical history that participants themselves reported in a screening survey and a study questionnaire. Recovered participants in ImmuneRACE Cohort 3 were defined as having two consecutive negative NP/OP PCR tests, clearance from a healthcare professional, or resolution of symptoms. Each participant in the prospective study had whole blood, serum and a nasopharyngeal or oropharyngeal swab collected by mobile phlebotomists. Participants in the prospective study had the option to provide additional blood draws and questionnaires over a roughly two-month period. Blood samples from the prospective study were shipped frozen or at room temperature prior to DNA extraction.

Sample: PBMCs or T cells enriched from blood (not recorded which). The clonotype was recovered from a woman aged 55-69 years who had recovered from COVID-19.

The CDR3 in this case is CASSPSGGTETGELFF. The sequenced DNA: TGTGCCAGCTCACCTAGCGGGGGAACCGAAACCGGGGAGCTGTTTTTT. The chain employs TRBV18 and TRBJ2-2; 9 bases in the middle match TRBD2. The germline V gene sets CDR1 to KGHSH and CDR2 to LQKENI. The CDR3 starts with the cysteine, ends with the phenylalanine, and has 16 residues. The only DNA kept is the CDR3, 48 bases in frame from the first base. Trimming removed 3 bases from V and 5 bases from J; the gene matches leave 7 bases unexplained.